This TCR beta chain is from a study of sequential checkpoint blockade in melanoma. Deletions cut 7 bases from V and 9 bases from J, with 7 bases between. CDR3 length equals 10 residues. Germline V CDR1 and CDR2: LNHDA, SQIVND (reference sequence). Sequencing was performed with immunoSEQ multiplex PCR; in TCRdb, only in-frame clones are kept and a portion is missing. The data contain roughly 18,000 clones, about three fifths of them seen just once; the ten biggest clones take up 17%. Described treatment: randomized to nivolumab then ipilimumab (arm A) or the reverse (arm B). The receptor was derived from a human donor with melanoma. Sequencing was performed on CD8+ T cells sorted from blood (inferred from file names), taken from a patient given nivolumab and ipilimumab in sequence. The chain has TRBV19 and TRBJ2-1; D is unresolved. The CDR3 region is CASNWPEQFF. DNA of the CDR3: TGTGCCAGTAATTGGCCTGAGCAGTTCTTC.